The TCR beta chain described here comes from a study of cytomegalovirus exposure and HLA in healthy donors. Both 60 Vbeta primers and 13 Jbeta primers went into the PCR. Measured with immunoSEQ multiplex PCR; TCRdb has only the in-frame clones, and not every one. The sample lists tens of thousands of clones, around 68% seen once, with around 3.9% in the top ten. The CDR3 runs 11 residues. The V gene's germline CDR1 is DFQATT and CDR2 SNEGSKA (reference sequence). Trimming stripped 6 bases from V and 5 bases from J, with 10 bases between. Sequenced input: PBMCs. The clonotype comes from a man in his forties in good health and CMV-seronegative. The chain carries TRBV20-1 and TRBJ1-1, with a weak D call TRBD1 (5 bases). CDR3 region: CSAERGTEAFF. The CDR3 nucleotides read TGCAGTGCCGAGCGGGGGACTGAAGCTTTCTTT.